The clone carrying this TCR beta chain came up a few times. Its antigen remains unknown. The data belong to a study of response to subunit inactivated influenza vaccine. Study-wide findings and caveats: Each seasonal influenza vaccination recruits few new T cells, the authors suggested.

The V end was cut by 2 bases, the J end by 0 bases, with 10 bases between. This CDR3 is 15 amino acids long. The V gene's germline CDR1 is DFQATT and CDR2 SNEGSKA (reference sequence). TCRdb re-called the RT-PCR reads with MiXCR, one entry per CDR3 protein. This sample has a few hundred thousand distinct CDR3 sequences, with 14% found just once. The sequence came from a man aged 45-65 years who received an inactivated influenza vaccine. Sequencing was performed on PBMCs from blood, taken 11 to 12 days after vaccination. V usage is TRBV20-1 and J usage is TRBJ1-4; D remains unclear. The CDR3 here is CSARRTRATNEKLFF. The DNA for the CDR3 is TGCAGTGCTAGACGAACGAGGGCAACTAATGAAAAACTGTTTTTT.